This T cell receptor (beta chain) was captured by sequencing in a study of blood T cell repertoires in COVID-19. Study information: Sample material is recorded as cDNA or gDNA derived from T cells, B-cell-depleted T cells, or PBMCs.

Concerning this clone: The junction shows a germline mismatch at one end, possibly a read error.

Participants' own reports of clinical history determined their cohort assignment. Donors in Cohort 3 who had recovered were those with two negative PCRs, healthcare professional clearance, or resolution of their symptoms. Sequencing used immunoSEQ multiplex PCR; TCRdb keeps in-frame clones, though not all of them. The repertoire holds fewer than 450,000 clones, with about 90% as singletons. Germline V lookup: CDR1 SNHLY, CDR2 FYNNEI. The CDR3 is 16 amino acids. The chain carries TRBV2 and TRBJ2-6; 8 bases agree with TRBD1. This clonotype was sampled from a man between 18 and 29 years old who had recovered from COVID-19. Material: PBMCs or T cells enriched from blood (not recorded which). The CDR3 nucleotides are TGTGCCAGCAGGGAAGGACAGGGACTGGGGGCCAACGTCCTGACTTTC. Protein product: CASREGQGLGANVLTF.